This TCR beta chain comes out of a study of shared clonotypes between healthy human individuals. General study findings and limits: Clonotypes shared by all four sorted-subset donors had higher generation probabilities than non-shared clonotypes.

The study drew all its donors from Caucasian adults living in Nashville, Tennessee. It was into CD45RA+ naive and CD45RA-negative memory subsets that the CD4+ cells were split. From germline, CDR1 is LNHDA and CDR2 SQIVND (reference sequence). Trimming stripped 6 bases from V and 1 base from J, with 27 bases between. This CDR3 spans 19 amino acids. Clones were read by immunoSEQ multiplex PCR, and TCRdb kept only the in-frame ones, dropping some. The data show 300,000 to 400,000 clones, with less than 85% seen just once and more than 9% held by the top ten. On this clone: The antigen is unknown.

Sequencing input: memory CD4+ T cells sorted from blood. The subset denotes: CD45RA-negative fraction. This receptor was obtained from a man younger than 45 in good health. This chain joins TRBV19 and TRBJ1-2; D remains unclear. The CDR3 DNA sequence: TGTGCCAGTAGCCCCCTGATGCAGTCGAATCCATTAAATAACTATGGCTACACCTTC. Protein: CASSPLMQSNPLNNYGYTF.